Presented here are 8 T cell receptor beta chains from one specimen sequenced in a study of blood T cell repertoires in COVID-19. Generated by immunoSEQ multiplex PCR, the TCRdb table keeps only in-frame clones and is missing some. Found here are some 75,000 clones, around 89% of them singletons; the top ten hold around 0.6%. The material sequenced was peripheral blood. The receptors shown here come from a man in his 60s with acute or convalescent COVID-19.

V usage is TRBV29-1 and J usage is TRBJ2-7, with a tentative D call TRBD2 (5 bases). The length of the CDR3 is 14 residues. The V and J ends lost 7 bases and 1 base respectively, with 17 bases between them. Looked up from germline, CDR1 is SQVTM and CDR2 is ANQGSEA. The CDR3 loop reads CSATITGVSYEQYF. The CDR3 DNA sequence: TGCAGCGCTACTATAACCGGGGTGTCCTACGAGCAGTACTTC.

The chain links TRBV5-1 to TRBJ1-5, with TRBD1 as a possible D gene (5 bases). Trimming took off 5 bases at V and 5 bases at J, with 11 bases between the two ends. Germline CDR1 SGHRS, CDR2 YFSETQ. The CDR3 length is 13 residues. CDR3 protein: CASSLGGDQPQHF. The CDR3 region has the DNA TGCGCCAGCAGTTTAGGAGGGGATCAGCCCCAGCATTTT.

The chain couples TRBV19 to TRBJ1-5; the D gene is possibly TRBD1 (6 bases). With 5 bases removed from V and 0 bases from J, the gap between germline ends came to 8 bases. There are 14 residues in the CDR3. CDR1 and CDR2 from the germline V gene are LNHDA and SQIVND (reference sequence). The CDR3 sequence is CASSGQSSNQPQHF. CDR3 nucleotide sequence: TGTGCCAGTAGTGGACAGAGTAGCAATCAGCCCCAGCATTTT.

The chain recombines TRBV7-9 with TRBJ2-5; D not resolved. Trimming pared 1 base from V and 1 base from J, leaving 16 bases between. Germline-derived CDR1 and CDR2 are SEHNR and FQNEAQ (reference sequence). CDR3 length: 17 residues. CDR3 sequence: CASSLGPSRSVQETQYF. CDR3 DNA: TGTGCCAGCAGCTTAGGGCCCTCTAGGAGTGTCCAAGAGACCCAGTACTTC.

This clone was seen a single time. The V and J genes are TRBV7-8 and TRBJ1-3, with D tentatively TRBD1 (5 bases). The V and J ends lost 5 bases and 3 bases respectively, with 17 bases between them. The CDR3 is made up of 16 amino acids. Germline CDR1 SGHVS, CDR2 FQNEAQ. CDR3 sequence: CASSPRDPRFGNTIYF. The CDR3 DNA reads TGTGCCAGCAGCCCGCGGGACCCGAGATTTGGAAACACCATATATTTT.

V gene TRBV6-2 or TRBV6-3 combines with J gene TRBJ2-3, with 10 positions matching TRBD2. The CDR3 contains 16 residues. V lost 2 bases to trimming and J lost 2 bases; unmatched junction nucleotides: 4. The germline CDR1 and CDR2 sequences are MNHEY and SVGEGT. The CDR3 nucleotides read TGTGCCAGCAGTTACCCCAGCGGGAGGGCCACAGATACGCAGTATTTT. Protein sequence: CASSYPSGRATDTQYF.

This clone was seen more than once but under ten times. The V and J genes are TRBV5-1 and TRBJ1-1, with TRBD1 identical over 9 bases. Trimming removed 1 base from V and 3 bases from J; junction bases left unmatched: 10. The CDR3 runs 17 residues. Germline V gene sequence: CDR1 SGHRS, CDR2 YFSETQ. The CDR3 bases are TGCGCCAGCAGCTTGTTCCGGACAGGGGTAATCGACACTGAAGCTTTCTTT. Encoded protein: CASSLFRTGVIDTEAFF.

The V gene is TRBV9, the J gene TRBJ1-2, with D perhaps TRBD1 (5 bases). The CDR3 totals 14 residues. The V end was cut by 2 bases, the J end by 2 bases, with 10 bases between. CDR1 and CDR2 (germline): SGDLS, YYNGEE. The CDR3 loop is CASSVSGLNYGYTF. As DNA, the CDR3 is TGTGCCAGCAGCGTTTCGGGACTAAACTATGGCTACACCTTC.